This T cell receptor beta chain comes out of a study of blood T cell repertoires in COVID-19. Study in general: Both acute and convalescent COVID-19 samples were obtained from the United States, Italy and Spain. In each case, the material was cDNA or gDNA derived from T cells, B-cell-depleted T cells, or PBMCs.

This CDR3 spans 10 amino acids. The germline V gene encodes CDR1 SGHAT and CDR2 FQNNGV. Trimming shortened V by 4 bases and J by 7 bases, and 5 bases separated the two germline ends. Under the authors' procedure: The authors estimated nucleated cell counts from reference gene primer amplification. The table came from immunoSEQ multiplex PCR; TCRdb's copy has only in-frame clones and leaves some out. The V and J calls and clone size come from that table; D and trimming were worked out from the DNA. The data hold 80,000 to 100,000 clones, with 75% to 90% observed a single time. The chain recombines TRBV11-2 with TRBJ2-7; no definite D call. Material for sequencing was peripheral blood. This clonotype was obtained from a human donor in a cohort sampled during active COVID-19. CDR3 region: CASSSREQYF. Written as DNA, the CDR3 is TGTGCCAGCAGCTCACGGGAGCAGTACTTC.